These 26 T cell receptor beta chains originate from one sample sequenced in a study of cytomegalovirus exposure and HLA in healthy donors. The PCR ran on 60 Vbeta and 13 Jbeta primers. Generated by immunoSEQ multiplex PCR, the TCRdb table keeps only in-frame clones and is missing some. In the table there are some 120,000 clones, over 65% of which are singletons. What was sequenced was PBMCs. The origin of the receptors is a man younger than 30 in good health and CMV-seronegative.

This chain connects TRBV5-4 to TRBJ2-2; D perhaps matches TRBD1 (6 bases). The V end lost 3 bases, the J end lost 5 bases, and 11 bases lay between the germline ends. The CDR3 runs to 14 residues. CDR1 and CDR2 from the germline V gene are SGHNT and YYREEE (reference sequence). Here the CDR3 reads CASSSGHWTGELFF. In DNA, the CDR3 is TGTGCCAGCAGCTCGGGACACTGGACCGGGGAGCTGTTTTTT.

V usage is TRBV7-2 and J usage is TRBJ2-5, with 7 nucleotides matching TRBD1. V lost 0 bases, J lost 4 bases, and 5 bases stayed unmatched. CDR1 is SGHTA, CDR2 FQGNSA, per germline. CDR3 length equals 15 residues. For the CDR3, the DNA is TGTGCCAGCAGCTTAGCGTCGACAGGGCCAGAGACCCAGTACTTC. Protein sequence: CASSLASTGPETQYF.

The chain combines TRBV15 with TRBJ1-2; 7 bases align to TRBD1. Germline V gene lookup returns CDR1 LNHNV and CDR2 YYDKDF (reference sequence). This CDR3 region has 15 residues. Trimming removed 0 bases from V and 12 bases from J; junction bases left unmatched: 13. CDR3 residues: CATSRDIDRVNGHTF. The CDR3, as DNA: TGTGCCACCAGCAGAGATATAGACAGGGTTAACGGCCACACCTTC. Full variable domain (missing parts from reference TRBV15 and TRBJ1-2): DAMVIQNPRYQVTQFGKPVTLSCSQTLNHNVMYWYQQKSSQAPKLLFHYYDKDFNNEADTPDNFQSRRPNTSFCFLDIRSPGLGDTAMYLCATSRDIDRVNGHTFGSGTRLTVV.

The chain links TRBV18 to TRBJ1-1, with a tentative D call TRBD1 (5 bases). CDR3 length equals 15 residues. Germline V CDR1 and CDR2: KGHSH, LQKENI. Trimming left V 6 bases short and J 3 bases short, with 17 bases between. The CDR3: CASSLDSQFDTEAFF. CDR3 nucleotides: TGTGCCAGCTCCCTCGACAGCCAGTTTGACACTGAAGCTTTCTTT.

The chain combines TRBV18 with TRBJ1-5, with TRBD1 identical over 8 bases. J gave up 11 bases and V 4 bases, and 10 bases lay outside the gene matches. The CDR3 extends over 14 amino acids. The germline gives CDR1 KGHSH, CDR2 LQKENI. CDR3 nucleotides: TGTGCCAGCTCACAGGGACAGGAGTTTATGGCCCAGCATTTT. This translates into CASSQGQEFMAQHF.

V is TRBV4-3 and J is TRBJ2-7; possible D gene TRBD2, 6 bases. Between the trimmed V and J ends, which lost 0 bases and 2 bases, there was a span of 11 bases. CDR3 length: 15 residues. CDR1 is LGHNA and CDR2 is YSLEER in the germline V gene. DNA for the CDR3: TGCGCCAGCAGCCAAGATCGTCGACTAGCCTACGAGCAGTACTTC. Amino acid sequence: CASSQDRRLAYEQYF.

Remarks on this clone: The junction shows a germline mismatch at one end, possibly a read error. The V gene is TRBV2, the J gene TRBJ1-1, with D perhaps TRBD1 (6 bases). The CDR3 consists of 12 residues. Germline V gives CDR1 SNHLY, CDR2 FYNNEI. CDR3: CASRANSQGSRF. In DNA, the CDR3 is TGTGCCAGCAGGGCCAACTCACAGGGTAGTCGCTTT.

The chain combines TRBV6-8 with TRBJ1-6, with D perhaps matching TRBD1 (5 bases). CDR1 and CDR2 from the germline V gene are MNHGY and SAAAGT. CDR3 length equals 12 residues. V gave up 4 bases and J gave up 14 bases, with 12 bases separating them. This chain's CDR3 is CASSWGRWALHF. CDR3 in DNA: TGTGCCAGCAGTTGGGGCCGTTGGGCCCTCCACTTT.

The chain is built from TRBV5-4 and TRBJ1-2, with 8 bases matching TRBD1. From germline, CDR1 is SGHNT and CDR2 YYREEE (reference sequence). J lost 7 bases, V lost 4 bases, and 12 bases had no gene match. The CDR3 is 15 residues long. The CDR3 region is CASSPAGTGRGGYTF. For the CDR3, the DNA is TGTGCCAGCAGCCCTGCCGGGACAGGAAGGGGTGGCTACACCTTC.

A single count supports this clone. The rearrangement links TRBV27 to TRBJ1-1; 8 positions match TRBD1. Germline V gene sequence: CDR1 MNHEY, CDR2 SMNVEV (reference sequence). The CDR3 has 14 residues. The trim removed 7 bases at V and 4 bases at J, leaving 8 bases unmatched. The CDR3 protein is CASNLQGVGTEAFF. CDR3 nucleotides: TGTGCCAGCAATCTACAGGGGGTGGGCACTGAAGCTTTCTTT.

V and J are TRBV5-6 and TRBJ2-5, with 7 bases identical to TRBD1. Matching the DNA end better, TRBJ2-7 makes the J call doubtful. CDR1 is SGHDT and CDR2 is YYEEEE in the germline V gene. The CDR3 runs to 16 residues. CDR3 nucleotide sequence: TGTGCCAGCAGCTTGGGAAGGGACAGACGCTCCTACGAGCAGTACTTC. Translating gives CASSLGRDRRSYEQYF.

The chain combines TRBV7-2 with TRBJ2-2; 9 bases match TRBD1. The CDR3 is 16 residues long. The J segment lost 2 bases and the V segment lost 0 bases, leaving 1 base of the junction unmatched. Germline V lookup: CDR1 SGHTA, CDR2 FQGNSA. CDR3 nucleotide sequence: TGTGCCAGCAGCTTAGCGGGACAGGGAAACACCGGGGAGCTGTTTTTT. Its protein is CASSLAGQGNTGELFF. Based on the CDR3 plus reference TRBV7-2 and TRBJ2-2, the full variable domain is GAGVSQSPSNKVTEKGKDVELRCDPISGHTALYWYRQSLGQGLEFLIYFQGNSAPDKSGLPSDRFSAERTGGSVSTLTIQRTQQEDSAVYLCASSLAGQGNTGELFFGEGSRLTVL.

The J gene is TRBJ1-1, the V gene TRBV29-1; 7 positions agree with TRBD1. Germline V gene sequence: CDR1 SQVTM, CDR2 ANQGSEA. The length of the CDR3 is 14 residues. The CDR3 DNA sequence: TGCACTGCGGAACAGGGGACAACTCACACTGAAGCTTTCTTT. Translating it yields CTAEQGTTHTEAFF. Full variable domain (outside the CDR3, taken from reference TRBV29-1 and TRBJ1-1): SAVISQKPSRDICQRGTSLTIQCQVDSQVTMMFWYRQQPGQSLTLIATANQGSEATYESGFVIDKFPISRPNLTFSTLTVSNMSPEDSSIYLCTAEQGTTHTEAFFGQGTRLTVV.

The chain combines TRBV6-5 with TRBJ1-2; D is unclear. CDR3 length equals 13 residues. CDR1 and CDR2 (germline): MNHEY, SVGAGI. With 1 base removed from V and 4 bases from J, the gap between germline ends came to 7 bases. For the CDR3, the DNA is TGTGCCAGCAGTTACTGGGAGGGCTATGGCTACACCTTC. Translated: CASSYWEGYGYTF.

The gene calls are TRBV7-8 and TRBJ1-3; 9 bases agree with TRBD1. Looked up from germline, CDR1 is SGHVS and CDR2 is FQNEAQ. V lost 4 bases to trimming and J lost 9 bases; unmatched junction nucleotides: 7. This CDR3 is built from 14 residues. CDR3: CASSSGQGKGTIYF. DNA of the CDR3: TGTGCCAGCAGCTCAGGACAGGGGAAGGGCACCATATATTTT.

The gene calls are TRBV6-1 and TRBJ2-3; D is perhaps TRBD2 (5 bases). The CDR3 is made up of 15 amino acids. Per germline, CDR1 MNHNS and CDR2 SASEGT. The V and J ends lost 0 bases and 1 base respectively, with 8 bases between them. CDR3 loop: CASSEAGLRTDTQYF. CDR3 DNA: TGTGCCAGCAGTGAAGCAGGACTGCGCACAGATACGCAGTATTTT.

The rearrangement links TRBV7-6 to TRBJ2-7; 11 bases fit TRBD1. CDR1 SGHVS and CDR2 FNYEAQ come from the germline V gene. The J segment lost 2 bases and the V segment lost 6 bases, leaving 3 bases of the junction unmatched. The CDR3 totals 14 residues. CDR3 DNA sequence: TGTGCCAGCAGGAGGGGACAGGGGGCCTACGAGCAGTACTTC. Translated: CASRRGQGAYEQYF.

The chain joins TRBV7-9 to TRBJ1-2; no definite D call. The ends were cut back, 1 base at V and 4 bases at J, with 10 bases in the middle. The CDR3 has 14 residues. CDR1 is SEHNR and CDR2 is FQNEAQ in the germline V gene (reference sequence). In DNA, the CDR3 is TGTGCCAGCAGCTTAGAATCCCCCTCCTATGGCTACACCTTC. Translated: CASSLESPSYGYTF.

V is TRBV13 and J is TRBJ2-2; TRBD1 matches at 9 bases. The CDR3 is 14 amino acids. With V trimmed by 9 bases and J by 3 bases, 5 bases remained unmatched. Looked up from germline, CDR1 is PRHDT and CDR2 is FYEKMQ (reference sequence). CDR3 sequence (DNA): TGTGCCAGTTCACAGGGGGCGGACACCGGGGAGCTGTTTTTT. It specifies CASSQGADTGELFF. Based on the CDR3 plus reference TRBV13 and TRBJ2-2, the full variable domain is AAGVIQSPRHLIKEKRETATLKCYPIPRHDTVYWYQQGPGQDPQFLISFYEKMQSDKGSIPDRFSAQQFSDYHSELNMSSLELGDSALYFCASSQGADTGELFFGEGSRLTVL.

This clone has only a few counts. The CDR3 DNA sequence: TGTGCCACGGGACCGACAGGGGTAGGGAACACTGAAGCTTTCTTT. It codes for CATGPTGVGNTEAFF. V and J are TRBV6-1 and TRBJ1-1; 8 bases are a match to TRBD1. Per germline, CDR1 MNHNS and CDR2 SASEGT. V was pared by 10 bases and J by 1 base, with 11 bases of the junction left unmatched. The CDR3 runs to 15 residues.

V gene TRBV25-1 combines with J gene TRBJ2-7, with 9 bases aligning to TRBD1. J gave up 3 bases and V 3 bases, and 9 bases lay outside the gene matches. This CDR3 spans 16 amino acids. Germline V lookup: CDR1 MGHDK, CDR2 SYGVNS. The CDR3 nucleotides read TGTGCCAGCAGTGAGGGACAGGGATCGGCTAGCTACGAGCAGTACTTC. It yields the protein CASSEGQGSASYEQYF.

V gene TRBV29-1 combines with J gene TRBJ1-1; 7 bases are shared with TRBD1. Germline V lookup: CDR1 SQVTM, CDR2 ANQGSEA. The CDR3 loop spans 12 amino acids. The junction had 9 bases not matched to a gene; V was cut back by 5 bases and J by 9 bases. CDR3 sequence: CSVLDRAGKAFF. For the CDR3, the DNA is TGCAGCGTTCTCGACAGGGCAGGAAAAGCTTTCTTT.

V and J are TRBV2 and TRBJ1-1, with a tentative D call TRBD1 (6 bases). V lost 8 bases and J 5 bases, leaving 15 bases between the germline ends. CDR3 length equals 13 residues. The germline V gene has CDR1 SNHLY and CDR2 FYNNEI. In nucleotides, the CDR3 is TGTGCCAGCGCCCAGGGGCCCTGGACTGAAGCTTTCTTT. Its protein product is CASAQGPWTEAFF.

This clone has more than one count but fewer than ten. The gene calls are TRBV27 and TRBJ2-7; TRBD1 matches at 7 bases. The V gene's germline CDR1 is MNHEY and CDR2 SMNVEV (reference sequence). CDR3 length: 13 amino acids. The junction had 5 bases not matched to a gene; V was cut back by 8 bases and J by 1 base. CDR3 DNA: TGTGCCAGCGGGCTGACAGGGTCCTACGAGCAGTACTTC. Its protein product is CASGLTGSYEQYF.

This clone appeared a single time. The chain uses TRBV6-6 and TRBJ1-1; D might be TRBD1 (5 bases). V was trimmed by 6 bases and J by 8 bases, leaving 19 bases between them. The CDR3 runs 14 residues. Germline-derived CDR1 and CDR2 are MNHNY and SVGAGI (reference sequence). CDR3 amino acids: CASSPPGGRSEAFF. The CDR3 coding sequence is TGTGCCAGCAGCCCCCCGGGGGGGAGGTCAGAAGCTTTCTTT.

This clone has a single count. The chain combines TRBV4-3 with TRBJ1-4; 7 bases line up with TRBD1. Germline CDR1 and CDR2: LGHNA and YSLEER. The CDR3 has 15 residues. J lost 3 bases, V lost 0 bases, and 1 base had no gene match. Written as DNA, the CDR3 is TGCGCCAGCAGCCAAGATAGGGGGCCTAATGAAAAACTGTTTTTT. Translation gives CASSQDRGPNEKLFF.